Below, 32 T cell receptor beta chains from the same sample are listed, as sequenced in a study of shared clonotypes between healthy human individuals. Clones were sequenced by immunoSEQ multiplex PCR, and TCRdb holds only the in-frame ones, with some missing. In the table there are approximately 2.4 million clones, 90% to 96% of which are singletons. Sequenced: naive CD4+ T cells sorted from blood. Described subset: CD45RA+ positively selected. The receptors come from a man aged 18 to 29 in good health.

The V gene is TRBV27, the J gene TRBJ2-5; 9 positions match TRBD2. Looked up from germline, CDR1 is MNHEY and CDR2 is SMNVEV (reference sequence). CDR3 length equals 13 residues. V shed 6 bases and J 5 bases; nucleotides not matched to a gene: 4. CDR3 bases: TGTGCCAGCAGACCTAGCGGGACGGAGACCCAGTACTTC. This codes for CASRPSGTETQYF.

Comments on this clone: Other DNA sequences in this sample translate to the same CDR3. The chain carries TRBV20-1 and TRBJ1-2, with D uncertain. In germline, CDR1 is DFQATT, CDR2 SNEGSKA (reference sequence). V shed 4 bases and J shed 3 bases, with 6 bases lying between them. CDR3 length equals 11 residues. DNA of the CDR3: TGCAGTGCTACGACGGACTATGGCTACACCTTC. This sequence encodes CSATTDYGYTF.

The rearrangement uses TRBV7-9 and TRBJ1-2; D might be TRBD1 (5 bases). Germline lookup yields CDR1 SEHNR and CDR2 FQNEAQ (reference sequence). CDR3 length: 14 residues. V was shortened by 5 bases and J by 7 bases, with 17 bases between the two germline ends. The CDR3 protein is CASSRDGASSGYTF. The CDR3 DNA reads as TGTGCCAGCAGCCGCGACGGGGCGTCTAGTGGCTACACCTTC.

V and J are TRBV5-8 and TRBJ2-7; D gene unclear. There are 14 residues in the CDR3. Trimming removed 0 bases from V and 3 bases from J, with 10 bases in between. Per the germline V gene, CDR1 is SGHTS and CDR2 is YDEGEE. This chain's CDR3 is CASSLDGRLYEQYF. The CDR3 nucleotides are TGTGCCAGCAGCTTGGACGGCAGACTCTACGAGCAGTACTTC.

As regards this clone: The sample contains more than one DNA sequence encoding this CDR3. The chain has TRBV10-3 and TRBJ1-4; D is undetermined. The CDR3 is 14 amino acids. V shed 3 bases and J shed 2 bases, with 7 bases lying between them. Germline-derived CDR1 and CDR2 are ENHRY and SYGVKD. The CDR3 sequence: CAISEGPTNEKLFF. DNA of the CDR3: TGTGCCATCAGTGAAGGGCCTACTAATGAAAAACTGTTTTTT.

The chain links TRBV2 to TRBJ2-3; D is undetermined. V lost 1 base and J 1 base, leaving 9 bases between the germline ends. The germline gives CDR1 SNHLY, CDR2 FYNNEI. The length of the CDR3 is 15 residues. DNA of the CDR3: TGTGCCAGCAGTGAAGGGACGGCAGGCACAGATACGCAGTATTTT. Translating gives CASSEGTAGTDTQYF.

The V call is TRBV29-1, the J call TRBJ2-4; D uncertain. The CDR3 runs 13 residues. The V end lost 0 bases, the J end lost 6 bases, and 9 bases lay between the germline ends. Germline V gene lookup returns CDR1 SQVTM and CDR2 ANQGSEA. The CDR3 spells CSVEDPDVNIQYF. CDR3 coding DNA: TGCAGCGTTGAAGACCCGGACGTAAACATTCAGTACTTC.

The sample holds one count of this clone. This chain connects TRBV14 to TRBJ2-7, with D possibly being TRBD1 (6 bases). The CDR3 covers 14 residues. Trimming pared 4 bases from V and 7 bases from J, leaving 17 bases between. Germline V CDR1 and CDR2: SGHDN, FVKESK. The CDR3: CASSPTDRPPEQYF. DNA for the CDR3: TGTGCCAGCAGCCCGACGGACAGACCTCCTGAGCAGTACTTC.

The rearrangement uses TRBV7-6 and TRBJ2-3, with unresolved D. CDR1 is SGHVS and CDR2 is FNYEAQ in the germline V gene. This CDR3 contains 15 residues. V lost 1 base, J lost 3 bases, and 11 bases lay in between. CDR3 sequence (DNA): TGTGCCAGCAGCTTAGTTTTGTCCGGTACAGATACGCAGTATTTT. Its protein product is CASSLVLSGTDTQYF.

The J gene is TRBJ2-7, the V gene TRBV28; maybe TRBD1 (5 bases). Germline V gene lookup returns CDR1 MDHEN and CDR2 SYDVKM. With 6 bases removed from V and 1 base from J, the gap between germline ends came to 10 bases. This CDR3 is 13 amino acids long. The CDR3 loop is CASRTDRSYEQYF. CDR3 in DNA: TGTGCCAGCAGGACAGACCGATCCTACGAGCAGTACTTC.

The rearrangement joins TRBV2 to TRBJ1-2, with 9 bases aligning to TRBD1. This CDR3 has 14 residues. Unmatched junction bases numbered 11, after V lost 7 bases and J lost 8 bases. Germline V gene sequence: CDR1 SNHLY, CDR2 FYNNEI. CDR3 sequence reads: CASNRGQGIGGYTF. The CDR3 DNA reads as TGTGCCAGCAACAGAGGACAGGGGATCGGGGGCTACACCTTC.

The chain uses TRBV27 and TRBJ1-1; unclear D gene. The germline V gene encodes CDR1 MNHEY and CDR2 SMNVEV (reference sequence). This CDR3 spans 15 amino acids. Trimming took off 2 bases at V and 0 bases at J, with 10 bases between the two ends. CDR3 in DNA: TGTGCCAGCAGTTTAGGCTGGGAAATGAACACTGAAGCTTTCTTT. Translating gives CASSLGWEMNTEAFF.

The CDR3 protein is CASSLDGGHGYTF. The CDR3 nucleotides read TGTGCCAGCAGCTTAGATGGCGGGCATGGCTACACCTTC. V usage is TRBV11-2 and J usage is TRBJ1-2; D is uncertain. V was pared by 0 bases and J by 6 bases, with 8 bases between. The V gene's germline CDR1 is SGHAT and CDR2 FQNNGV. The CDR3 contains 13 residues. Using reference TRBV11-2 and TRBJ1-2 for the parts outside the CDR3, the full variable domain is EAGVAQSPRYKIIEKRQSVAFWCNPISGHATLYWYQQILGQGPKLLIQFQNNGVVDDSQLPKDRFSAERLKGVDSTLKIQPAKLEDSAVYLCASSLDGGHGYTFGSGTRLTVV.

The V and J genes are TRBV7-2 and TRBJ1-3; D is possibly TRBD1 (6 bases). Germline V gene lookup returns CDR1 SGHTA and CDR2 FQGNSA. V shed 5 bases and J shed 2 bases, with 13 bases lying between them. CDR3 length: 15 residues. This chain's CDR3 is CASSAQGTTGNTIYF. The CDR3, as DNA: TGTGCCAGCAGCGCCCAGGGGACAACTGGAAACACCATATATTTT.

This clone is a singleton in its sample. Other nucleotide sequences in the sample specify the same CDR3. The rearrangement links TRBV27 to TRBJ2-3, with 9 bases matching TRBD2. Germline V lookup: CDR1 MNHEY, CDR2 SMNVEV (reference sequence). The V gene end was trimmed by 2 bases and the J gene end by 6 bases; junction bases not matched to a gene: 6. CDR3 length equals 15 residues. CDR3 amino acids: CASSLRPSGTDTQYF. In DNA, the CDR3 is TGTGCCAGCAGTTTACGTCCTAGCGGGACTGATACGCAGTATTTT.

The gene calls are TRBV5-4 and TRBJ2-7, with 16 bases fitting TRBD2. CDR3 size: 15 residues. V lost 4 bases, J lost 7 bases, and 5 bases stayed unmatched. CDR1 and CDR2 from the germline V gene are SGHNT and YYREEE (reference sequence). CDR3 sequence: CASSKGTSGRAEQYF. The CDR3 bases are TGTGCCAGCAGCAAGGGGACTAGCGGGAGGGCTGAGCAGTACTTC. Together with reference TRBV5-4 and TRBJ2-7, the CDR3 gives the full variable domain: ETGVTQSPTHLIKTRGQQVTLRCSSQSGHNTVSWYQQALGQGPQFIFQYYREEENGRGNFPPRFSGLQFPNYSSELNVNALELDDSALYLCASSKGTSGRAEQYFGPGTRLTVT.

The rearrangement uses TRBV4-3 and TRBJ2-2, with TRBD2 identical over 9 bases. V trimming: 1 base; J trimming: 5 bases; junction bases outside the gene matches: 5. This CDR3 is 16 amino acids long. Germline CDR1 and CDR2: LGHNA and YSLEER. CDR3 residues: CASSQGWLAGTGELFF. DNA of the CDR3: TGCGCCAGCAGCCAAGGATGGCTAGCGGGGACCGGGGAGCTGTTTTTT.

The CDR3 sequence is CASSERADEQYF. CDR3 nucleotide sequence: TGTGCCAGCAGTGAAAGGGCGGACGAGCAGTACTTC. V usage is TRBV6-1 and J usage is TRBJ2-7; D gene ambiguous. The germline V and J ends were trimmed by 2 bases and 5 bases, with 7 bases remaining between them. The germline gives CDR1 MNHNS, CDR2 SASEGT. This CDR3 has 12 amino acids.

J is TRBJ2-6 and V is TRBV10-3, with 8 bases that match TRBD1. Trimming cost V 3 bases and J 0 bases; bases outside gene matches: 4. From germline, CDR1 is ENHRY and CDR2 SYGVKD. The CDR3 sequence is 17 residues long. The chain's CDR3 is CAISDGQGSSGANVLTF. The DNA for the CDR3 is TGTGCCATCAGTGATGGACAGGGTAGCTCTGGGGCCAACGTCCTGACTTTC.

The V call is TRBV9, the J call TRBJ2-2; 7 nucleotides align to TRBD1. J gave up 1 base and V 4 bases, and 7 bases lay outside the gene matches. CDR1 and CDR2 from the germline V gene are SGDLS and YYNGEE. CDR3 length: 16 amino acids. In DNA, the CDR3 is TGTGCCAGCAGCCAATCCGGGACAGTGAACACCGGGGAGCTGTTTTTT. This translates into CASSQSGTVNTGELFF. Full variable domain (rest looked up from reference TRBV9 and TRBJ2-2): DSGVTQTPKHLITATGQRVTLRCSPRSGDLSVYWYQQSLDQGLQFLIQYYNGEERAKGNILERFSAQQFPDLHSELNLSSLELGDSALYFCASSQSGTVNTGELFFGEGSRLTVL.

The chain employs TRBV7-2 and TRBJ2-7, with TRBD1 matching over 10 bases. The CDR3 runs to 14 residues. The J segment lost 4 bases and the V segment lost 6 bases, leaving 6 bases of the junction unmatched. Germline V CDR1 and CDR2: SGHTA, FQGNSA. CDR3 sequence (DNA): TGTGCCAGCAGGTCGGGACAGGGGCGGTACGAGCAGTACTTC. Its translation is CASRSGQGRYEQYF. Full variable domain (outside the CDR3, taken from reference TRBV7-2 and TRBJ2-7): GAGVSQSPSNKVTEKGKDVELRCDPISGHTALYWYRQSLGQGLEFLIYFQGNSAPDKSGLPSDRFSAERTGGSVSTLTIQRTQQEDSAVYLCASRSGQGRYEQYFGPGTRLTVT.

The V and J genes are TRBV7-8 and TRBJ1-2; TRBD1 matches at 9 bases. Per germline, CDR1 SGHVS and CDR2 FQNEAQ. This CDR3 spans 15 amino acids. Trimming took 0 bases from V and 2 from J; bases not matched to a gene: 1. CDR3 amino acids: CASSLAQGANYGYTF. The CDR3, as DNA: TGTGCCAGCAGCTTAGCACAGGGGGCGAACTATGGCTACACCTTC.

This clone was detected once. J is TRBJ1-5 and V is TRBV7-2; tentative D call: TRBD1 (5 bases). Germline CDR1 SGHTA, CDR2 FQGNSA. CDR3 length equals 15 residues. V was pared by 3 bases and J by 4 bases, with 13 bases between. CDR3 nucleotide sequence: TGTGCCAGCAGCTTGCGATGGGGGGGAAATCAGCCCCAGCATTTT. This gives the protein CASSLRWGGNQPQHF.

The chain uses TRBV9 and TRBJ2-1, with 8 bases identical to TRBD1. CDR3 length: 21 amino acids. Germline CDR1 is SGDLS and CDR2 is YYNGEE. The ends lost 0 bases at V and 0 bases at J; junction bases unmatched: 17. CDR3 sequence: CASSVVVDRGEYRTSYNEQFF. CDR3 nucleotides: TGTGCCAGCAGCGTAGTGGTAGACAGGGGCGAATACCGAACCTCCTACAATGAGCAGTTCTTC.

The chain employs TRBV7-9 and TRBJ2-2, with D uncertain. The CDR3 covers 14 residues. CDR1 is SEHNR and CDR2 is FQNEAQ in the germline V gene (reference sequence). V was clipped by 1 base and J by 5 bases, with 8 bases between them. This CDR3 reads CASSLDGVTGELFF. The CDR3 bases are TGTGCCAGCAGCTTAGATGGGGTAACCGGGGAGCTGTTTTTT. The variable domain in full, completed from reference TRBV7-9 and TRBJ2-2, reads DTGVSQNPRHKITKRGQNVTFRCDPISEHNRLYWYRQTLGQGPEFLTYFQNEAQLEKSRLLSDRFSAERPKGSFSTLEIQRTEQGDSAMYLCASSLDGVTGELFFGEGSRLTVL.

The chain is built from TRBV10-3 and TRBJ1-3, with D possibly being TRBD1 (6 bases). CDR1 ENHRY and CDR2 SYGVKD come from the germline V gene. Deletions cut 8 bases from V and 0 bases from J, with 20 bases between. The CDR3 totals 17 residues. CDR3 in amino acids: CAIGAGDLGLSGNTIYF. CDR3 sequence (DNA): TGTGCCATCGGAGCAGGGGACCTCGGCCTCTCTGGAAACACCATATATTTT.

Comment on this clone: The identical CDR3 is also encoded by other nucleotide sequences in the sample. The J gene is TRBJ1-5, the V gene TRBV28; no firm D call. CDR3 size: 13 residues. Germline CDR1 is MDHEN and CDR2 is SYDVKM. The ends were cut back, 6 bases at V and 0 bases at J, with 6 bases in the middle. The CDR3 nucleotides are TGTGCCAGCAGCCCTTATAGCAATCAGCCCCAGCATTTT. It yields the protein CASSPYSNQPQHF.

The V and J genes are TRBV18 and TRBJ2-7; TRBD2 agrees at 9 bases. The J segment lost 4 bases and the V segment lost 2 bases, leaving 6 bases of the junction unmatched. This CDR3 has 15 residues. The germline V gene has CDR1 KGHSH and CDR2 LQKENI. CDR3: CASSPAGTSNYEQYF. The CDR3 DNA reads TGTGCCAGCTCACCAGCCGGGACTAGCAATTACGAGCAGTACTTC.

This rearrangement joins TRBV10-2 to TRBJ2-1, with TRBD1 matching 9 bases. CDR1 is WSHSY, CDR2 SAAADI, per germline. This CDR3 comprises 14 residues. Trimming at V came to 6 bases and at J to 8 bases, leaving 8 bases not matched to a gene. CDR3 region: CASRPGQGVYEQFF. For the CDR3, the DNA is TGCGCCAGCAGGCCGGGACAGGGAGTCTATGAGCAGTTCTTC.

The V call is TRBV23-1, the J call TRBJ2-7; 9 bases map to TRBD2. TRBV23-1 is filed as an ORF, its function uncertain. The J segment lost 3 bases and the V segment lost 2 bases, leaving 17 bases of the junction unmatched. The CDR3 runs 19 residues. CDR3 residues: CASSQARELAGRGDYEQYF. As DNA, the CDR3 is TGCGCCAGCAGTCAAGCAAGGGAACTAGCGGGTAGGGGGGACTACGAGCAGTACTTC.

The V call is TRBV6-5, the J call TRBJ2-2; 7 positions match TRBD1. Per the germline V gene, CDR1 is MNHEY and CDR2 is SVGAGI. CDR3 length equals 15 residues. Losses at the gene ends were 6 bases for V and 4 bases for J; bases not matched to a gene: 8. The CDR3 reads CASRRGQASTGELFF. In DNA, the CDR3 is TGTGCCAGCAGACGCGGACAGGCAAGCACCGGGGAGCTGTTTTTT.

V usage is TRBV5-1 and J usage is TRBJ2-1, with D perhaps TRBD1 (5 bases). Germline V lookup: CDR1 SGHRS, CDR2 YFSETQ. V was shortened by 4 bases and J by 10 bases, with 18 bases between the two germline ends. CDR3 size: 14 residues. The CDR3 loop is CASSPLTTSGEQFF. The CDR3 bases are TGCGCCAGCAGCCCATTGACCACCTCAGGGGAGCAGTTCTTC.